One and the same sample provided the 11 T cell receptor beta chains below, sequenced in a study of T cells in Graves' hyperthyroidism and ophthalmopathy. The investigators amplified TCR beta CDR3 regions from RNA transcripts. An initial round of RT-PCR targeting the TCR CDR3 relied on the HTBI primer set. TCRdb re-derived calls from the multiplex PCR reads in MiXCR, one entry per CDR3 protein. The repertoire holds more than 350,000 distinct CDR3 sequences, with under 15% as singletons. Sequencing was done on a sample of blood. The receptors stem from a woman younger than 45 with Graves' hyperthyroidism.

This clonotype was found a few times. The CDR3 bases are TGTGCCAGCACCGGGGATCCTGGGGCCAACGTCCTGACTTTC. Translation: CASTGDPGANVLTF. The chain employs TRBV3-1 and TRBJ2-6, with D perhaps matching TRBD2 (5 bases). With 7 bases removed from V and 2 bases from J, the gap between germline ends came to 9 bases. This CDR3 region has 14 residues. CDR1 is LGHDT and CDR2 is YNNKEL in the germline V gene (reference sequence).

This clonotype was detected many times. This chain links TRBV18 with TRBJ2-1, with TRBD2 matching 11 bases. V lost 8 bases, J lost 2 bases, and 5 bases stayed unmatched. The CDR3 is 15 residues long. CDR1 is KGHSH, CDR2 LQKENI, per germline. CDR3 nucleotide sequence: TGTGCCAGCCACCCGGGACTAGCGGCCTACAATGAGCAGTTCTTC. It encodes CASHPGLAAYNEQFF.

The chain employs TRBV11-2 and TRBJ1-6, with 7 bases fitting TRBD1. V lost 3 bases and J lost 7; bases outside the gene matches: 3. The CDR3 extends over 14 amino acids. From germline, CDR1 is SGHAT and CDR2 FQNNGV. DNA for the CDR3: TGTGCCAGCAGCTTTGGGACAGAGAATTCACCCCTCCACTTT. This codes for CASSFGTENSPLHF.

This clonotype was detected a few times. The rearrangement uses TRBV13 and TRBJ2-4; tentative D call: TRBD2 (5 bases). Germline assignment: CDR1 PRHDT and CDR2 FYEKMQ (reference sequence). V was trimmed by 1 base and J by 5 bases, leaving 9 bases between them. The CDR3 has 14 residues. CDR3 sequence reads: CASSLAASQNIQYF. The DNA for the CDR3 is TGTGCCAGCAGCTTAGCGGCTAGCCAAAACATTCAGTACTTC.

Many counts were recorded for this clonotype. The chain employs TRBV27 and TRBJ1-2, with D tentatively TRBD1 (5 bases). Germline-derived CDR1 and CDR2 are MNHEY and SMNVEV (reference sequence). Trimming took 5 bases from V and 2 from J, leaving 9 bases between them. The CDR3 has 13 amino acids. This CDR3 reads CASSRRGNYGYTF. CDR3 nucleotides: TGTGCCAGCAGTCGACGGGGGAACTATGGCTACACCTTC.

This clonotype was detected only a few times. The chain has TRBV6-1 and TRBJ2-6; TRBD1 matches 10 bases. Trimming removed 5 bases from V and 0 bases from J; junction bases left unmatched: 4. Germline CDR1 reads MNHNS; CDR2 reads SASEGT. The length of the CDR3 is 17 residues. CDR3 region: CASSRQGAGSGANVLTF. The CDR3 nucleotides read TGTGCCAGCAGTAGACAGGGGGCAGGCTCTGGGGCCAACGTCCTGACTTTC.

This clonotype came up a few times. V is TRBV25-1 and J is TRBJ2-5, with D hard to call. The ends were cut back, 1 base at V and 2 bases at J, with 8 bases in the middle. The CDR3 consists of 14 residues. Germline V lookup: CDR1 MGHDK, CDR2 SYGVNS. The CDR3 nucleotides read TGTGCCAGCAGTGAATGGGAAATACAAGAGACCCAGTACTTC. It specifies CASSEWEIQETQYF.

V is TRBV5-8 and J is TRBJ2-2; D unresolved. V shed 4 bases and J shed 1 base, with 11 bases lying between them. Germline lookup yields CDR1 SGHTS and CDR2 YDEGEE. This CDR3 is 15 amino acids long. CDR3 nucleotide sequence: TGTGCCAGCAGCCCATGGGGTGGGAACACCGGGGAGCTGTTTTTT. As protein: CASSPWGGNTGELFF.

This clonotype has only a few counts. A much larger clone is a single base away; this may be a read error. The genes are TRBV11-2 and TRBJ2-3; a possible D gene is TRBD2 (7 bases). Germline CDR1 reads SGHAT; CDR2 reads FQNNGV. Deletions cut 0 bases from V and 0 bases from J, with 19 bases between. The CDR3 has 19 residues. CDR3 in DNA: TGTGCCAGCAGCTTAGATCGATGGGGGAGGGGGTCTAGCACAGATACGCAGTATTTT. It is translated as CASSLDRWGRGSSTDTQYF.

The chain couples TRBV20-1 to TRBJ2-7; TRBD1 matches at 9 bases. CDR1 and CDR2 (germline): DFQATT, SNEGSKA (reference sequence). There are 13 residues in the CDR3. The CDR3 is CSPARTGVYEQYF. As DNA, the CDR3 is TGCAGCCCCGCCAGGACAGGGGTTTACGAGCAGTACTTC.

This clonotype was observed once. The CDR3: CASSSDYRQFF. For the CDR3, the DNA is TGTGCCAGCAGCTCAGACTATAGGCAGTTCTTC. This rearrangement joins TRBV5-4 to TRBJ2-1, with D possibly TRBD2 on 5 matching bases. Trimming took off 3 bases at V and 12 bases at J, with 10 bases between the two ends. The CDR3 totals 11 residues. The germline CDR1 and CDR2 sequences are SGHNT and YYREEE (reference sequence). The variable domain in full, completed from reference TRBV5-4 and TRBJ2-1, reads ETGVTQSPTHLIKTRGQQVTLRCSSQSGHNTVSWYQQALGQGPQFIFQYYREEENGRGNFPPRFSGLQFPNYSSELNVNALELDDSALYLCASSSDYRQFFGPGTRLTVL.